Below, one TCR beta chain is given with its context. What it recognizes is unknown. Time point here: pretreatment peripheral blood. The CDR3 loop spans 14 amino acids. V lost 7 bases to trimming and J lost 4 bases, with 19 bases between them. Per germline, CDR1 SQVTM and CDR2 ANQGSEA. The data originate from a study of PD-L1 blockade in urothelial cancer. Background on the study: When patients started atezolizumab around 2014, it was given at 1,200 mg intravenously every 3 weeks. Analyses used blood from 3 weeks (second dose) and 6 weeks after treatment start. Median T cell yield from blood was 120,000 to 150,000.

The study's findings and limits: When measured at 3 weeks, tumor-associated blood clones expanded more in durable-benefit patients.

TCRdb keeps only in-frame clones here, not all; method: immunoSEQ multiplex PCR. Of roughly 53,000 clones detected, around nine tenths appear once; the ten largest clones hold under 15%. This clonotype originated in a woman aged 55-69 years with urothelial cancer. This specimen consisted of PBMCs, obtained around atezolizumab (anti-PD-L1) treatment. This chain links TRBV29-1 with TRBJ2-5, with a tentative D call TRBD2 (7 bases). CDR3 region: CSAPGGGVGETQYF. Written as DNA, the CDR3 is TGCAGCGCCCCGGGGGGCGGAGTCGGAGAGACCCAGTACTTC.